This T cell receptor (beta chain) was sequenced in a study of CD8+CD57+ T cells in acquired aplastic anemia. The template used for profiling TCR beta VDJ and CDR3 was genomic DNA. TCRdb ran MiXCR on the reads and lists one entry per CDR3 protein. This sample yields some 180,000 distinct CDR3 sequences, of which approximately 45% are seen a single time; about 2.9% belongs to the top ten. Germline V gene data show CDR1 as SNHLY and CDR2 as FYNNEI. The J segment lost 0 bases and the V segment lost 7 bases, leaving 5 bases of the junction unmatched. This CDR3 has 15 amino acids. The source is a human donor in good health. The V call is TRBV2, the J call TRBJ1-5; 8 nucleotides match TRBD1. The sequenced material came from sorted CD4+, CD8+, or CD8+CD57+ T cells (not recorded which) from PBMCs. The chain's CDR3 is CASNGDRNSNQPQHF. In DNA form, the CDR3 reads TGTGCCAGCAATGGGGACAGGAATAGCAATCAGCCCCAGCATTTT. Looking up the rest from reference TRBV2 and TRBJ1-5 gives the full variable domain: EPEVTQTPSHQVTQMGQEVILRCVPISNHLYFYWYRQILGQKVEFLVSFYNNEISEKSEIFDDQFSVERPDGSNFTLKIRSTKLEDSAMYFCASNGDRNSNQPQHFGDGTRLSIL.